These T cell receptor beta chains were read from a single sample in a study of human T cells and chemical hapten exposure. Using its own MiXCR run on the 5' RACE reads, TCRdb lists one record per CDR3 protein. The table has about 140,000 distinct CDR3 sequences, 4.1% seen once. The receptors stem from a female donor in good health. CDR3s include the opening cysteine and the closing phenylalanine or tryptophan. Each record gives: V gene, J gene, D gene, clone size, CDR3 protein, CDR3 DNA. The D gene is left open where the match is weak. Rows give clone size only sometimes, using once, few, many, or a class for an expanded clone.

>TRBV20-1|TRBJ1-1|-|many
CSARGYSGGVNTEAFF
TGCAGTGCTAGAGGATATAGTGGTGGGGTGAACACTGAAGCTTTCTTT
>TRBV12-3/TRBV12-4|TRBJ2-5|-|many
CASSLRVTSQETQYF
TGTGCCAGCAGTTTACGGGTGACTAGCCAAGAGACCCAGTACTTC
>TRBV7-2|TRBJ2-7|-|many
CASTPTGPFSREQYF
TGTGCCAGCACCCCAACCGGTCCTTTTTCGAGGGAGCAGTACTTC
>TRBV11-2|TRBJ1-6|-|-
CASSLKSPLHF
TGTGCCAGCAGCTTAAAATCACCCCTCCACTTT
>TRBV12-3/TRBV12-4|TRBJ2-1|-|many
CASSPTGLPYNEQFF
TGTGCCAGCAGTCCAACAGGGCTGCCCTACAATGAGCAGTTCTTC
>TRBV29-1|TRBJ2-7|TRBD1|many
CSVWDRSSYEQYF
TGCAGCGTGTGGGACAGGAGCTCCTACGAGCAGTACTTC
>TRBV4-2|TRBJ2-7|-|many
CASSQDREYEGGTYEQYF
TGTGCCAGCAGCCAAGATAGGGAGTATGAGGGGGGCACCTACGAGCAGTACTTC
>TRBV15|TRBJ1-3|-|few
CATSRDLAGSGNTIYF
TGTGCCACCAGCAGAGATCTCGCTGGCTCTGGAAACACCATATATTTT
>TRBV29-1|TRBJ1-1|-|many
CSVDSDIAFF
TGCAGCGTTGACAGTGACATAGCTTTCTTT
>TRBV6-8|TRBJ1-4|-|few
CASSFGAEKLFF
TGTGCCAGCAGTTTCGGGGCGGAAAAACTGTTTTTT
>TRBV7-2|TRBJ2-3|TRBD2|many
CASSSGGQDTQYF
TGTGCCAGCAGCAGCGGGGGGCAAGATACGCAGTATTTT
>TRBV6-2/TRBV6-3|TRBJ2-4|-|many
CASSYRTDLAKNIQYF
TGTGCCAGCAGTTACCGGACAGACCTAGCCAAAAACATTCAGTACTTC
>TRBV13|TRBJ1-1|TRBD1|many
CASSTGQAYEAFF
TGTGCCAGCAGCACCGGACAGGCATATGAAGCTTTCTTT
>TRBV18|TRBJ1-2|-|-
CASSPVGQKTSDGYTF
TGTGCCAGCTCACCCGTTGGACAAAAGACTAGCGATGGCTACACCTTC
>TRBV6-2/TRBV6-3|TRBJ1-1|-|-
CASSPRGFLNTEAFF
TGTGCCAGCAGCCCTCGGGGGTTCCTGAACACTGAAGCTTTCTTT
>TRBV7-9|TRBJ2-7|TRBD2|many
CASSPTSGLSYEQYF
TGTGCCAGCAGCCCTACTAGCGGGCTCTCCTACGAGCAGTACTTC
>TRBV5-4|TRBJ2-2|TRBD1|few
CASTRGTGRTTGELFF
TGTGCCAGCACCCGAGGGACAGGGAGGACCACCGGGGAGCTGTTTTTT
>TRBV4-3|TRBJ2-7|-|-
CASSLRGGGDEQYF
TGCGCCAGCAGCCTTCGGGGAGGGGGCGACGAGCAGTACTTC
>TRBV27|TRBJ2-7|-|many
CASSLIPASYEQYF
TGTGCCAGCAGTTTAATACCCGCCAGCTACGAGCAGTACTTC
>TRBV6-5|TRBJ2-5|-|many
CASSQGVQGSPQETQYF
TGTGCCAGCAGCCAAGGGGTACAGGGTTCCCCTCAAGAGACCCAGTACTTC